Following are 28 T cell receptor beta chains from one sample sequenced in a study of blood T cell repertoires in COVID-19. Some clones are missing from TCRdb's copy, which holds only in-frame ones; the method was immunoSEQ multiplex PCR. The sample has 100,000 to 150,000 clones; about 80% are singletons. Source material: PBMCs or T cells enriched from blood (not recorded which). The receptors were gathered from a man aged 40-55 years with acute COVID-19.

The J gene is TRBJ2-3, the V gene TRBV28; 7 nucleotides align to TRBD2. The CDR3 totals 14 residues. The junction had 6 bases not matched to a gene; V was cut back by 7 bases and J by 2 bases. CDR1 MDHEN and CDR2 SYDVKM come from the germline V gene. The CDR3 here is CASTGGGVTDTQYF. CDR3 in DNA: TGTGCCAGCACCGGGGGAGGGGTCACAGATACGCAGTATTTT.

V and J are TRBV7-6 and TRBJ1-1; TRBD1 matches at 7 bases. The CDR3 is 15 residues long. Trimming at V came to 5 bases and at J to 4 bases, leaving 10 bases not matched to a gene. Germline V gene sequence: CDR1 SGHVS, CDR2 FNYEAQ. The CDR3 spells CASSPTDRVGTEAFF. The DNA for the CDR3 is TGTGCCAGCAGCCCTACCGACAGGGTTGGCACTGAAGCTTTCTTT.

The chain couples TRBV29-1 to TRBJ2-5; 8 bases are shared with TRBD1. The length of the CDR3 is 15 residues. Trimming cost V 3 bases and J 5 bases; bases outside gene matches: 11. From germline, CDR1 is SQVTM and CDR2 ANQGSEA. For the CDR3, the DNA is TGCAGCGTTGATAGGGCAGGGGGCGTCGGGGAGACCCAGTACTTC. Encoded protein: CSVDRAGGVGETQYF.

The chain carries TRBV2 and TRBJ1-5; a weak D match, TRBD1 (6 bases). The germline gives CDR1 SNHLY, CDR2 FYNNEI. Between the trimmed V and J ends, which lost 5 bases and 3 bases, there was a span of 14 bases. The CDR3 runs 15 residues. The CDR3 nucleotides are TGTGCCAGCAGTATAATTGGACAGCTCAATCAGCCCCAGCATTTT. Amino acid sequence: CASSIIGQLNQPQHF.

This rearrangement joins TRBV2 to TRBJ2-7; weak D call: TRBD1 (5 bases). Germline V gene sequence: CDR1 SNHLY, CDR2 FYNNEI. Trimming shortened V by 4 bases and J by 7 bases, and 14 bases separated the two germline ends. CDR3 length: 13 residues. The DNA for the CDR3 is TGTGCCAGCAGTGCAGGGAATTCGTGGGAGCAGTACTTC. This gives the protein CASSAGNSWEQYF.

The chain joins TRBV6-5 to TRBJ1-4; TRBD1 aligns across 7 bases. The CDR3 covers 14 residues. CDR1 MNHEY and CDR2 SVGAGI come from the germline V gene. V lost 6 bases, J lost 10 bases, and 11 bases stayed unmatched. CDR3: CASSSGQDPGKLFF. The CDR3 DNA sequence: TGTGCCAGCAGCTCTGGACAGGACCCGGGAAAACTGTTTTTT.

The CDR3 region is CSARTGGDDEQYF. As DNA, the CDR3 is TGCAGCGCTCGGACAGGGGGAGACGACGAGCAGTACTTC. The chain links TRBV29-1 to TRBJ2-7; 10 nucleotides agree with TRBD1. CDR1 and CDR2 from the germline V gene are SQVTM and ANQGSEA. Unmatched junction bases numbered 8, after V lost 7 bases and J lost 5 bases. The CDR3 has 13 amino acids.

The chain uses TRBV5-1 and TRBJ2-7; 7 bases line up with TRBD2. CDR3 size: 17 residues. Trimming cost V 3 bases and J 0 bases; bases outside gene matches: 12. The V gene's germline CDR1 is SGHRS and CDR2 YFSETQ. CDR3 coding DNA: TGCGCCAGCAGCTCTCCCCCCGGGAGGAAGAGCTCCTACGAGCAGTACTTC. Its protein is CASSSPPGRKSSYEQYF.

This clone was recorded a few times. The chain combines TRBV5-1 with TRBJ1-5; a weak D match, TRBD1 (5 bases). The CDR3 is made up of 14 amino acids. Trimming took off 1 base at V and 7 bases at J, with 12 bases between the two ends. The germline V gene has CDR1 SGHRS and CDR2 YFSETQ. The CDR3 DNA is TGCGCCAGCAGCTTGCGGCAGGGCGGCCAGCCCCAGCATTTT. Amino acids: CASSLRQGGQPQHF.

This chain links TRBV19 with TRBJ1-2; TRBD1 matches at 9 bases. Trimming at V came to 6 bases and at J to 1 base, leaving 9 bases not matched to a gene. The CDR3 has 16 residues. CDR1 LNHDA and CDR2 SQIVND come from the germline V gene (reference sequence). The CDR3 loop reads CASRANPGQGNYGYTF. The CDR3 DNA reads TGTGCCAGTAGAGCCAATCCGGGACAGGGTAACTATGGCTACACCTTC.

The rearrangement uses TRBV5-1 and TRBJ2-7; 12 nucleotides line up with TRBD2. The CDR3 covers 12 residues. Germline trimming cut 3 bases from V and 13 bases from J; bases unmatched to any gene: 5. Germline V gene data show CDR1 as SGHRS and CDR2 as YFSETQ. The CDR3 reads CASSSRTSGKYF. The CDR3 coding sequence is TGCGCCAGCAGCTCCAGGACTAGCGGGAAATACTTC.

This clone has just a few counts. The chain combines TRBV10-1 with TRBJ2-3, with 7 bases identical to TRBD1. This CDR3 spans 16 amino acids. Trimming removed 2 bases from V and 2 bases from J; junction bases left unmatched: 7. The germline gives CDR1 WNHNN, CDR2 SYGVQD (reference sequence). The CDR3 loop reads CASSEIGTASTDTQYF. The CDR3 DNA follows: TGCGCCAGCAGTGAGATAGGGACAGCCTCCACAGATACGCAGTATTTT.

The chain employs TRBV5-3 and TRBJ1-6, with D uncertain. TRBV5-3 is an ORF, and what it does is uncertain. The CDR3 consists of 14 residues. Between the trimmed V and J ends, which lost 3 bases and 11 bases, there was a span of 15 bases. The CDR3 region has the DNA TGTGCCAGAAGCTCCGCGGAGGGTTGGACACCCCTCCACTTT. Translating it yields CARSSAEGWTPLHF.

CDR3 bases: TGTGCCAGTAGTAAACACCCGGGAACAGGGGGGAACACTGAAGCTTTCTTT. Encoded protein: CASSKHPGTGGNTEAFF. The chain employs TRBV19 and TRBJ1-1; 8 positions agree with TRBD1. The CDR3 loop spans 17 amino acids. The J segment lost 1 base and the V segment lost 4 bases, leaving 11 bases of the junction unmatched. CDR1 is LNHDA, CDR2 SQIVND, per germline (reference sequence). The full variable domain, in which reference TRBV19 and TRBJ1-1 provide the parts outside the CDR3, is DGGITQSPKYLFRKEGQNVTLSCEQNLNHDAMYWYRQDPGQGLRLIYYSQIVNDFQKGDIAEGYSVSREKKESFPLTVTSAQKNPTAFYLCASSKHPGTGGNTEAFFGQGTRLTVV.

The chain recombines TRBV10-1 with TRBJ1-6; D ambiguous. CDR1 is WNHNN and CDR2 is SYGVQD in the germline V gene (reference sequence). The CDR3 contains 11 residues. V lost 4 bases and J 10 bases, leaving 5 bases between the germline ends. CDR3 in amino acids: CASSARSPLHF. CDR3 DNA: TGCGCCAGCAGTGCGCGATCACCCCTCCACTTT.

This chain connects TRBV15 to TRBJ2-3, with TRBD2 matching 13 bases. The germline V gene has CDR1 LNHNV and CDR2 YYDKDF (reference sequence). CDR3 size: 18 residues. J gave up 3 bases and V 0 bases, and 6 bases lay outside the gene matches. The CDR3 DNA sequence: TGTGCCACCAGCAGAGAACTAGCGGGAGGGCCGAGGACAGATACGCAGTATTTT. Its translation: CATSRELAGGPRTDTQYF.

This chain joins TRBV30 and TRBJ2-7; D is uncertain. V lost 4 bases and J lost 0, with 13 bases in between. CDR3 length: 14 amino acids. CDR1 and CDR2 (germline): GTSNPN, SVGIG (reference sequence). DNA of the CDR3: TGTGCCTGGACCCCTATTCTCTCCTCCTACGAGCAGTACTTC. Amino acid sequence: CAWTPILSSYEQYF.

CDR3 protein: CSVDLLTPGEKLFF. CDR3 nucleotide sequence: TGCAGCGTTGATTTACTCACCCCCGGTGAAAAACTGTTTTTT. The chain recombines TRBV29-1 with TRBJ1-4, with D uncertain. The CDR3 spans 14 residues. V gave up 3 bases and J gave up 7 bases, with 15 bases separating them. Germline CDR1 is SQVTM and CDR2 is ANQGSEA.

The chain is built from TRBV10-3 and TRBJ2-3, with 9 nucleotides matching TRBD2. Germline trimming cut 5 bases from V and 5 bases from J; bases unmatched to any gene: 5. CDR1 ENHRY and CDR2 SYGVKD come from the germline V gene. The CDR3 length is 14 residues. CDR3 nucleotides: TGTGCCATCAGTCCGACTAGCGGCGGAGATACGCAGTATTTT. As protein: CAISPTSGGDTQYF.

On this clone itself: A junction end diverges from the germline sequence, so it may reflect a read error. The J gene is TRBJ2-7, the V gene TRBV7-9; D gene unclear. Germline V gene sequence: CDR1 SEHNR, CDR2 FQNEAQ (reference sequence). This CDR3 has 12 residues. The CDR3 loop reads CASSSHSHEQYF. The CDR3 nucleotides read TGTGCCAGCAGCTCCCACTCCCACGAGCAGTACTTC.

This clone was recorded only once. The DNA for the CDR3 is TGTGCCAGCAGCTCAGGTGGGCGGGGAAGGAACACTGAAGCTTTCTTT. Its translation: CASSSGGRGRNTEAFF. The chain uses TRBV7-9 and TRBJ1-1; no clear D. CDR3 length: 16 amino acids. Trimming took 4 bases from V and 1 from J, leaving 16 bases between them. Germline lookup yields CDR1 SEHNR and CDR2 FQNEAQ (reference sequence).

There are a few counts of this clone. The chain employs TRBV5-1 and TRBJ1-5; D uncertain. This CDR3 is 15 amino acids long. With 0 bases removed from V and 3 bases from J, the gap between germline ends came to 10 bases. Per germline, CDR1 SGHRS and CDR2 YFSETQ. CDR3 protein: CASSLAEGPNQPQHF. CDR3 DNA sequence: TGCGCCAGCAGCTTGGCTGAGGGCCCCAATCAGCCCCAGCATTTT.

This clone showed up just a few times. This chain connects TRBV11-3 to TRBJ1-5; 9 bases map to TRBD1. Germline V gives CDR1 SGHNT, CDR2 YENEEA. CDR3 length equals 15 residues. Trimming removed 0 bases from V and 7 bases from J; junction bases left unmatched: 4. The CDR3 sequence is CASSLDCTGGQPQHF. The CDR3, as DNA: TGTGCCAGCAGCTTAGATTGCACAGGGGGCCAGCCCCAGCATTTT.

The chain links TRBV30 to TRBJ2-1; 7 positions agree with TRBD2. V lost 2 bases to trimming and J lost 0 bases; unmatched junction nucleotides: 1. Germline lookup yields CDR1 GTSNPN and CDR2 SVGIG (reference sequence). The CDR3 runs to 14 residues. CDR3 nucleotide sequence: TGTGCCTGGAGTACGGGGGGCTCCTACAATGAGCAGTTCTTC. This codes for CAWSTGGSYNEQFF.

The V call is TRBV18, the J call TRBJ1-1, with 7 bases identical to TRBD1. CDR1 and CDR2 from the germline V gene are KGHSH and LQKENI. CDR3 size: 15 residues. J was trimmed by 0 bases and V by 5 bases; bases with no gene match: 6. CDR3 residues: CASSTTTGMNTEAFF. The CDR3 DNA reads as TGTGCCAGCTCAACCACGACAGGGATGAACACTGAAGCTTTCTTT.

CDR3 residues: CASSSLAGAPWDTQYF. The CDR3 nucleotides read TGTGCCAGCAGCTCACTAGCGGGGGCTCCTTGGGATACGCAGTATTTT. This chain connects TRBV7-3 to TRBJ2-3, with 11 bases aligning to TRBD2. The CDR3 has 16 residues. Germline V CDR1 and CDR2: SGHTA, FQGTGA. V lost 4 bases, J lost 6 bases, and 9 bases stayed unmatched.

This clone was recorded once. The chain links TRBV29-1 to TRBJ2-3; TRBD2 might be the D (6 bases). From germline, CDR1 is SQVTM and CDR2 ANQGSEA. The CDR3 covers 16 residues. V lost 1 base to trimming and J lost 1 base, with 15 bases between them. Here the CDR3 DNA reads TGCAGCGTTGAAGTCTGGGGGGAGATCGGCACAGATACGCAGTATTTT. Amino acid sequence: CSVEVWGEIGTDTQYF.

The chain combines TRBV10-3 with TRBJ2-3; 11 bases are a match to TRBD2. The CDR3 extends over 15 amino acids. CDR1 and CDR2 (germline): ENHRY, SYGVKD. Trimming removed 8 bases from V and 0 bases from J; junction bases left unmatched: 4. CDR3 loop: CAIGTSGPSTDTQYF. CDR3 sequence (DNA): TGTGCCATCGGGACTAGCGGACCCAGCACAGATACGCAGTATTTT.